Below, one TCR beta chain is given with its context. The antigen remains unidentified. The sample originates from a study of OX40 agonist ivuxolimab in advanced cancers. Libraries were prepared by immunoSEQ multiplex PCR; TCRdb keeps only in-frame clonotypes and omits some of them. The data hold roughly 81,000 clones, with 70% to 90% observed a single time. CDR1 is LGHNT, CDR2 FRNRAP, per germline. V dropped 3 bases and J dropped 4 bases, with 10 bases sitting between them. The CDR3 contains 14 residues. Findings of the study overall: More expanded clones were seen, on average, in CD8+ T cells than in CD4+.

The receptor's source is an adult with an advanced solid tumor such as melanoma, head and neck, liver or kidney cancer. The chain couples TRBV12-5 to TRBJ2-1; possibly TRBD1 for D (5 bases). Specimen: CD4+ or CD8+ T cells sorted from blood, collected in a trial of the OX40 agonist ivuxolimab. The CDR3 sequence: CASGLDSRYNEQFF. CDR3 DNA: TGTGCTAGTGGTTTAGACAGCCGGTACAATGAGCAGTTCTTC.